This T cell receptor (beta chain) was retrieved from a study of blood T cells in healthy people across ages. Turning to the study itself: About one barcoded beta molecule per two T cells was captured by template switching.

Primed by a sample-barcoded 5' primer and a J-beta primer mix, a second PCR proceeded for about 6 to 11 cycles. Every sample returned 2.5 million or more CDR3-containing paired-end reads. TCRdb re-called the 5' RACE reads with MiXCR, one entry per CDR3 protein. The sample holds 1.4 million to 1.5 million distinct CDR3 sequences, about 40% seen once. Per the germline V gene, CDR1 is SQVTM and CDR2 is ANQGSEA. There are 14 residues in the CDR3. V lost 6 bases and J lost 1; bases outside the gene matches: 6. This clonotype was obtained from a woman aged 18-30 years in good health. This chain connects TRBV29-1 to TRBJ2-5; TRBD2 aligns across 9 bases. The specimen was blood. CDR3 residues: CSVPGLAPQETQYF. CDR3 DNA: TGCAGCGTACCGGGACTAGCCCCCCAAGAGACCCAGTACTTC.